Below, 30 T cell receptor beta chains from the same sample are listed, as sequenced in a study of beta chain features in type 1 diabetes. Findings and limits, study-wide: In every one of the four CD4+ subsets, TCRB CDR3s were moderately but significantly shorter in Type 1 diabetes patients.

Of the isolated RNA, all was reverse transcribed, and so the sequenced material was expressed TCRB transcripts. Assay: immunoSEQ multiplex PCR; the TCRdb copy retains only in-frame clones and omits some. The table lists 100,000 to 150,000 clones, roughly 17% of them singletons, with roughly 2.5% in the top ten. Antigens for these TCRs are unknown. The source material was central memory CD4+ T cells from blood. These receptors were taken from a man between 18 and 29 years old with type 1 diabetes.

The chain recombines TRBV6-5 with TRBJ2-1, with D possibly matching TRBD1 (6 bases). Germline assignment: CDR1 MNHEY and CDR2 SVGAGI. The V end was cut by 6 bases, the J end by 6 bases, with 9 bases between. The CDR3 is made up of 12 amino acids. CDR3 sequence reads: CASRVGGNEQFF. The CDR3 nucleotides read TGTGCCAGCAGAGTAGGGGGCAATGAGCAGTTCTTC.

The chain employs TRBV10-3 and TRBJ2-3, with D maybe TRBD2 (5 bases). There are 14 residues in the CDR3. Between the trimmed V and J ends, which lost 3 bases and 0 bases, there was a span of 7 bases. Germline lookup yields CDR1 ENHRY and CDR2 SYGVKD. The CDR3 loop is CAISELGSTDTQYF. The CDR3 nucleotides are TGTGCCATCAGTGAACTAGGTAGCACAGATACGCAGTATTTT.

The chain joins TRBV7-2 to TRBJ2-3; 8 bases fit TRBD2. CDR1 and CDR2 from the germline V gene are SGHTA and FQGNSA. The CDR3 spans 14 residues. Trimming cost V 1 base and J 6 bases; bases outside gene matches: 3. In DNA form, the CDR3 reads TGTGCCAGCAGCTTAGATGGCGGGGGGGATACGCAGTATTTT. It is translated as CASSLDGGGDTQYF.

The chain links TRBV2 to TRBJ1-1; tentative D call: TRBD1 (5 bases). V was clipped by 4 bases and J by 1 base, with 7 bases between them. CDR3 size: 13 residues. The germline gives CDR1 SNHLY, CDR2 FYNNEI. The CDR3 bases are TGTGCCAGCAGTGGACAGCCGAACACTGAAGCTTTCTTT. Translating it yields CASSGQPNTEAFF.

The V and J genes are TRBV18 and TRBJ1-1; D is undetermined. From germline, CDR1 is KGHSH and CDR2 LQKENI. Trimming stripped 6 bases from V and 1 base from J, with 9 bases between. The CDR3 has 13 amino acids. The DNA for the CDR3 is TGTGCCAGCTCCCTCGGGGAGAACACTGAAGCTTTCTTT. Protein product: CASSLGENTEAFF.

This clone was counted a few times. The chain combines TRBV7-9 with TRBJ1-2, with 7 bases matching TRBD1. CDR1 is SEHNR and CDR2 is FQNEAQ in the germline V gene (reference sequence). V was pared by 5 bases and J by 3 bases, with 3 bases of the junction left unmatched. The CDR3 covers 13 residues. The CDR3 DNA follows: TGTGCCAGCAGCGTCGGGACAGACTATGGCTACACCTTC. It codes for CASSVGTDYGYTF. Complete variable domain (other parts from reference TRBV7-9 and TRBJ1-2): DTGVSQNPRHKITKRGQNVTFRCDPISEHNRLYWYRQTLGQGPEFLTYFQNEAQLEKSRLLSDRFSAERPKGSFSTLEIQRTEQGDSAMYLCASSVGTDYGYTFGSGTRLTVV.

This clone was counted a few times. CDR3 amino acids: CATTGASGDQETQYF. CDR3 nucleotide sequence: TGTGCCACCACGGGGGCTAGCGGAGACCAAGAGACCCAGTACTTC. The J gene is TRBJ2-5, the V gene TRBV19, with a tentative D call TRBD2 (7 bases). V dropped 10 bases and J dropped 0 bases, with 18 bases sitting between them. The germline CDR1 and CDR2 sequences are LNHDA and SQIVND (reference sequence). This CDR3 region has 15 residues. The entire variable domain, with the rest obtained from reference TRBV19 and TRBJ2-5, is as follows: DGGITQSPKYLFRKEGQNVTLSCEQNLNHDAMYWYRQDPGQGLRLIYYSQIVNDFQKGDIAEGYSVSREKKESFPLTVTSAQKNPTAFYLCATTGASGDQETQYFGPGTRLLVL.

This chain connects TRBV27 to TRBJ2-5; TRBD2 matches 9 bases. This CDR3 is built from 14 residues. Trimming removed 6 bases from V and 5 bases from J; junction bases left unmatched: 7. Per the germline V gene, CDR1 is MNHEY and CDR2 is SMNVEV (reference sequence). CDR3 sequence: CASRSAGGLETQYF. The CDR3 DNA sequence: TGTGCCAGCAGGTCGGCGGGGGGGCTGGAGACCCAGTACTTC.

This clone turned up a few times. V usage is TRBV19 and J usage is TRBJ2-2, with 9 positions matching TRBD1. CDR3 length: 16 amino acids. Looked up from germline, CDR1 is LNHDA and CDR2 is SQIVND (reference sequence). V dropped 5 bases and J dropped 4; count of bases not matched to a gene: 8. Here the CDR3 reads CASSPRTGVGTGELFF. In nucleotides, the CDR3 is TGTGCCAGTAGTCCCCGGACAGGGGTGGGCACCGGGGAGCTGTTTTTT.

V and J are TRBV29-1 and TRBJ1-2; D not certain. CDR3 length: 10 residues. In germline, CDR1 is SQVTM, CDR2 ANQGSEA. V lost 3 bases to trimming and J lost 7 bases, with 6 bases between them. This CDR3 is CSVDSGGYTF. The CDR3 DNA reads as TGCAGCGTTGATAGTGGTGGCTACACCTTC. The full variable domain, completed using reference TRBV29-1 and TRBJ1-2, is SAVISQKPSRDICQRGTSLTIQCQVDSQVTMMFWYRQQPGQSLTLIATANQGSEATYESGFVIDKFPISRPNLTFSTLTVSNMSPEDSSIYLCSVDSGGYTFGSGTRLTVV.

The V and J genes are TRBV4-2 and TRBJ2-1; D is uncertain. The CDR3 runs 15 residues. Germline V lookup: CDR1 LGHNA, CDR2 YNFKEQ. V was shortened by 1 base and J by 5 bases, with 12 bases between the two germline ends. The CDR3 loop is CASSQGSQPDNEQFF. The DNA for the CDR3 is TGTGCCAGCAGCCAAGGTTCACAGCCGGACAATGAGCAGTTCTTC.

This chain links TRBV30 with TRBJ1-1, with 7 positions matching TRBD1. CDR1 and CDR2 (germline): GTSNPN, SVGIG (reference sequence). The J segment lost 7 bases and the V segment lost 2 bases, leaving 7 bases of the junction unmatched. The CDR3 loop spans 13 amino acids. CDR3 in amino acids: CAWSKEWDSEAFF. DNA of the CDR3: TGTGCCTGGAGTAAAGAGTGGGACAGTGAAGCTTTCTTT.

CDR3 residues: CASSLAGSLDEQYF. CDR3 DNA: TGTGCCAGCAGCTTAGCGGGGAGTTTGGACGAGCAGTACTTC. The chain employs TRBV7-2 and TRBJ2-7; maybe TRBD2 (5 bases). Per germline, CDR1 SGHTA and CDR2 FQGNSA. The germline V and J ends were trimmed by 0 bases and 5 bases, with 11 bases remaining between them. The CDR3 covers 14 residues.

A few counts support this clone. The CDR3 DNA sequence: TGTGCCAGCAGCCGCGGGGGGGCCGAGGAGACCCAGTACTTC. It codes for CASSRGGAEETQYF. This sequence joins TRBV7-2 and TRBJ2-5; 9 bases are a match to TRBD2. Germline V gene lookup returns CDR1 SGHTA and CDR2 FQGNSA. The CDR3 runs to 14 residues. The trim removed 5 bases at V and 5 bases at J, leaving 6 bases unmatched.

This clone was seen only a few times. V and J are TRBV7-2 and TRBJ2-2; possibly TRBD2 for D (5 bases). V lost 7 bases and J lost 1, with 16 bases in between. The CDR3 extends over 16 amino acids. Germline V gives CDR1 SGHTA, CDR2 FQGNSA. The CDR3, as DNA: TGTGCCAGCATCATTGAATGGAGCGGGAACACCGGGGAGCTGTTTTTT. It codes for CASIIEWSGNTGELFF.

This clone has a handful of counts. This sequence joins TRBV10-3 and TRBJ2-5, with TRBD2 identical over 7 bases. V gave up 0 bases and J gave up 1 base; unmatched junction bases: 5. Germline lookup yields CDR1 ENHRY and CDR2 SYGVKD. This CDR3 has 16 residues. The CDR3 region is CAISESGAGIQETQYF. DNA for the CDR3: TGTGCCATCAGTGAGTCAGGAGCGGGGATCCAAGAGACCCAGTACTTC.

DNA of the CDR3: TGTGCCAGCAGCCCGGGACAGGGGATTAGGTCCTCCTATGGCTACACCTTC. Translated: CASSPGQGIRSSYGYTF. V is TRBV7-9 and J is TRBJ1-2; TRBD1 matches at 10 bases. The germline V gene has CDR1 SEHNR and CDR2 FQNEAQ (reference sequence). The CDR3 covers 17 residues. V shed 5 bases, J shed 4 bases, and the junction held 13 bases outside the gene matches.

The table lists this clone with a few counts. The chain recombines TRBV21-1 with TRBJ2-5; the D call in the table, TRBD1, was not verified against the DNA. TRBV21-1 is listed as a pseudogene. The CDR3 is 14 residues long. The CDR3 here is CASSYASGEETQYF. Written as DNA, the CDR3 is TGTGCCAGCAGCTATGCTTCAGGCGAAGAGACCCAGTACTTC.

The V gene is TRBV5-1, the J gene TRBJ1-2, with a tentative D call TRBD1 (6 bases). Germline V gene sequence: CDR1 SGHRS, CDR2 YFSETQ. The CDR3 totals 15 residues. V lost 0 bases to trimming and J lost 5 bases, with 14 bases between them. This CDR3 is CASSLGQGLPYGYTF. The CDR3 nucleotides are TGCGCCAGCAGCTTGGGTCAGGGGCTTCCTTATGGCTACACCTTC.

This clone showed up just a few times. CDR3 loop: CAWSVMRGDEKLFF. The CDR3 nucleotides read TGTGCCTGGAGTGTAATGCGAGGAGATGAAAAACTGTTTTTT. This chain uses TRBV30 with TRBJ1-4; D is undetermined. The CDR3 runs to 14 residues. V shed 0 bases and J shed 6 bases, with 11 bases lying between them. The germline CDR1 and CDR2 sequences are GTSNPN and SVGIG (reference sequence). The full variable domain, rest sourced from reference TRBV30 and TRBJ1-4, is SQTIHQWPATLVQPVGSPLSLECTVEGTSNPNLYWYRQAAGRGLQLLFYSVGIGQISSEVPQNLSASRPQDRQFILSSKKLLLSDSGFYLCAWSVMRGDEKLFFGSGTQLSVL.

In DNA, the CDR3 is TGTGCCAGCAGCCAAATCGGACAGGGGCAACAAGAGACCCAGTACTTC. Its translation is CASSQIGQGQQETQYF. V gene TRBV16 combines with J gene TRBJ2-5, with 9 bases aligning to TRBD1. V trimming: 2 bases; J trimming: 2 bases; junction bases outside the gene matches: 6. Per the germline V gene, CDR1 is KGHSY and CDR2 is FQNENV. The length of the CDR3 is 16 residues.

This chain connects TRBV5-1 to TRBJ1-2; D is possibly TRBD1 (5 bases). V was clipped by 0 bases and J by 8 bases, with 11 bases between them. This CDR3 has 13 amino acids. Germline V lookup: CDR1 SGHRS, CDR2 YFSETQ. This chain's CDR3 is CASSLAGSDGYTF. The CDR3, as DNA: TGCGCCAGCAGCTTGGCAGGGTCCGACGGCTACACCTTC.

The chain couples TRBV30 to TRBJ2-4, with 13 nucleotides matching TRBD2. CDR1 and CDR2 (germline): GTSNPN, SVGIG (reference sequence). The CDR3 loop spans 15 amino acids. V was clipped by 1 base and J by 15 bases; unmatched bases: 12. The CDR3 bases are TGTGCCTGGAGTGCTGCCGGGACTAGCGGGATTAAGGGGTACTTC. This gives the protein CAWSAAGTSGIKGYF.

Turning to this clone: A read error is likely here: a far larger clone is one base away. V usage is TRBV7-2 and J usage is TRBJ2-7, with D possibly being TRBD1 (6 bases). The CDR3 has 13 amino acids. Germline assignment: CDR1 SGHTA and CDR2 FQGNSA. V gave up 6 bases and J gave up 0 bases, with 9 bases separating them. The CDR3 sequence: CASRSGASYEQYF. DNA for the CDR3: TGTGCCAGCAGGTCAGGGGCCTCCTACGAGCAGTACTTC.

V is TRBV7-2 and J is TRBJ2-7; possible D gene TRBD2, 5 bases. Germline CDR1 SGHTA, CDR2 FQGNSA. Trimming removed 1 base from V and 9 bases from J, with 22 bases in between. The CDR3 is 16 residues long. The CDR3 nucleotides are TGTGCCAGCAGCTTAGATCTGGCGGGCCCCAACCGAGGGCAGTACTTC. Its translation is CASSLDLAGPNRGQYF.

The chain carries TRBV7-9 and TRBJ2-1; 12 nucleotides align to TRBD2. Germline assignment: CDR1 SEHNR and CDR2 FQNEAQ (reference sequence). There are 18 residues in the CDR3. V lost 5 bases to trimming and J lost 4 bases; unmatched junction nucleotides: 12. The CDR3 loop is CASSRRLAGAGVYNEQFF. CDR3 bases: TGTGCCAGCAGCCGACGACTAGCGGGAGCGGGAGTATACAATGAGCAGTTCTTC. The entire variable domain, with the rest obtained from reference TRBV7-9 and TRBJ2-1, is as follows: DTGVSQNPRHKITKRGQNVTFRCDPISEHNRLYWYRQTLGQGPEFLTYFQNEAQLEKSRLLSDRFSAERPKGSFSTLEIQRTEQGDSAMYLCASSRRLAGAGVYNEQFFGPGTRLTVL.

This clone occurred a few times. The chain carries TRBV9 and TRBJ2-7, with 9 bases matching TRBD2. V was pared by 5 bases and J by 7 bases, with 16 bases of the junction left unmatched. The V gene's germline CDR1 is SGDLS and CDR2 YYNGEE. The CDR3 spans 16 residues. The CDR3 loop is CASRSLSKRGDQEQYF. The CDR3, as DNA: TGTGCCAGCAGATCCTTGAGCAAGCGGGGGGATCAGGAGCAGTACTTC.

In this sample, this clone turned up a few times. The V gene is TRBV6-1, the J gene TRBJ1-2, with D uncertain. V dropped 7 bases and J dropped 4 bases, with 13 bases sitting between them. The germline gives CDR1 MNHNS, CDR2 SASEGT. The CDR3 spans 13 residues. CDR3 residues: CASMLGKGYGYTF. CDR3 bases: TGTGCCAGCATGCTGGGAAAGGGCTATGGCTACACCTTC.

This rearrangement joins TRBV30 to TRBJ2-3; no clear D. The CDR3 contains 12 residues. Deletions cut 5 bases from V and 5 bases from J, with 11 bases between. Germline-derived CDR1 and CDR2 are GTSNPN and SVGIG (reference sequence). CDR3 sequence: CAWSSDGDTQYF. In nucleotides, the CDR3 is TGTGCCTGGTCCTCGGACGGAGATACGCAGTATTTT.

A few counts support this clone. V gene TRBV4-3 combines with J gene TRBJ2-1, with D perhaps TRBD2 (5 bases). Trimming removed 0 bases from V and 13 bases from J, with 25 bases in between. CDR1 LGHNA and CDR2 YSLEER come from the germline V gene. This CDR3 region has 17 residues. CDR3 nucleotide sequence: TGCGCCAGCAGCCAAGAAAGGAATAGCGCCAATGGACCGGCCCAGTTCTTC. This codes for CASSQERNSANGPAQFF.